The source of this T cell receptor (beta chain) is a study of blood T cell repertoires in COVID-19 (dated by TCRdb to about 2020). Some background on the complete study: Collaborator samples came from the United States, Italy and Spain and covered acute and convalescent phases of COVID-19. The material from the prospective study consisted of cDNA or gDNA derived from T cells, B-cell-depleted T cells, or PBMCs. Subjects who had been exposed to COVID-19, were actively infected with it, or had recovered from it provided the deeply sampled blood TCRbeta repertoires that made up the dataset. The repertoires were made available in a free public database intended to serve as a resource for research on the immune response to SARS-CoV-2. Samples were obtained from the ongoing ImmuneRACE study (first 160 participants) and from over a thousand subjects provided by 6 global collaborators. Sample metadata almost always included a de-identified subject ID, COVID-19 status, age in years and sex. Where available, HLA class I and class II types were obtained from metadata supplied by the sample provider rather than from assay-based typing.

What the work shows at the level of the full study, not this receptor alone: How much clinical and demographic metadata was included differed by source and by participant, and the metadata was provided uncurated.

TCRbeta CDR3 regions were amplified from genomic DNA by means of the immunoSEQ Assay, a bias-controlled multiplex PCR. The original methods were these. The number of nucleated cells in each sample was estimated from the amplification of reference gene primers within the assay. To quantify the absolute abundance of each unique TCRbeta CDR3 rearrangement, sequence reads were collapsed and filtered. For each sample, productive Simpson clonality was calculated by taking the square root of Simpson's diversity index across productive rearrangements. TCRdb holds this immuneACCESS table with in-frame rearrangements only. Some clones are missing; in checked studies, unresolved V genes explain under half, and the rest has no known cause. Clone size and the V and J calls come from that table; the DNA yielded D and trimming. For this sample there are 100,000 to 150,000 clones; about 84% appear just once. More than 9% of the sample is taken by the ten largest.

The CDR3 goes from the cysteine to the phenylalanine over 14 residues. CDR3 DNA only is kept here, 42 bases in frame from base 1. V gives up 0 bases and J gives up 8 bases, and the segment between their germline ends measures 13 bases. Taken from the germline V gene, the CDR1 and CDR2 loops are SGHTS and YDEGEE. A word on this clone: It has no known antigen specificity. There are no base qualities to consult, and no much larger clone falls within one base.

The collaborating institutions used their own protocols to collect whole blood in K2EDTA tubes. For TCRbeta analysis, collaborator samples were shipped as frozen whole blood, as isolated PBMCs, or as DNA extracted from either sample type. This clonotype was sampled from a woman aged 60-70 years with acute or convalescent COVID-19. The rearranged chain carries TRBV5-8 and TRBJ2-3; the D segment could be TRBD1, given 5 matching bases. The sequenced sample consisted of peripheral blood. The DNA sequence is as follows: TGTGCCAGCAGCTTGGGGCAGGGTAAGGGTACGCAGTATTTT. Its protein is CASSLGQGKGTQYF.